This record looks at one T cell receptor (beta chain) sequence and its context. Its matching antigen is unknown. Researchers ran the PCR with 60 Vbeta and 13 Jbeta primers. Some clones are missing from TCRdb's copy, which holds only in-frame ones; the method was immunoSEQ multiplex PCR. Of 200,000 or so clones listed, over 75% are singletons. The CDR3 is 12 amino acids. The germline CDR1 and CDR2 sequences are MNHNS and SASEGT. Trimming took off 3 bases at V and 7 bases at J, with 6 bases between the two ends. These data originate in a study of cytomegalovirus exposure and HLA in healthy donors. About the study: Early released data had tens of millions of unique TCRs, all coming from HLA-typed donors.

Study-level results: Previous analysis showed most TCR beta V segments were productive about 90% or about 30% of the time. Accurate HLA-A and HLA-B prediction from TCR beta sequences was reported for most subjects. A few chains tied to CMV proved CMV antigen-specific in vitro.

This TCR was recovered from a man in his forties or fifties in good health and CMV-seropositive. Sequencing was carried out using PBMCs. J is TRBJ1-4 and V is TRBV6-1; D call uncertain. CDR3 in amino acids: CASSERREKLFF. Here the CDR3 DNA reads TGTGCCAGCAGTGAGAGGCGTGAAAAACTGTTTTTT.